These 6 T cell receptor beta chains were all obtained from the same sample, sequenced in a study of cytomegalovirus exposure and HLA in healthy donors. PCR amplification relied on 60 Vbeta primers (plus 13 Jbeta primers). The repertoire was sequenced with immunoSEQ multiplex PCR; TCRdb's copy has only in-frame clones and lacks some. The sample's table shows roughly 110,000 clones. The sample taken for sequencing was PBMCs. These receptors originate from a man aged 40-50 years in good health and CMV-seropositive.

The chain couples TRBV5-6 to TRBJ1-3; possibly TRBD1 for D (6 bases). Germline values: CDR1 SGHDT, CDR2 YYEEEE. The ends were cut back, 1 base at V and 0 bases at J, with 17 bases in the middle. This CDR3 region has 18 residues. The chain's CDR3 is CASSLPRTAPDSGNTIYF. CDR3 DNA: TGTGCCAGCAGCTTGCCTCGGACAGCGCCCGACTCTGGAAACACCATATATTTT.

The chain links TRBV15 to TRBJ2-5, with TRBD1 identical over 11 bases. Germline CDR1 is LNHNV and CDR2 is YYDKDF (reference sequence). The CDR3 spans 18 residues. The ends lost 0 bases at V and 5 bases at J; junction bases unmatched: 11. CDR3: CATSRDLGGQGVGETQYF. DNA for the CDR3: TGTGCCACCAGCAGAGATCTTGGGGGACAGGGGGTTGGGGAGACCCAGTACTTC. Together with reference TRBV15 and TRBJ2-5, the CDR3 gives the full variable domain: DAMVIQNPRYQVTQFGKPVTLSCSQTLNHNVMYWYQQKSSQAPKLLFHYYDKDFNNEADTPDNFQSRRPNTSFCFLDIRSPGLGDTAMYLCATSRDLGGQGVGETQYFGPGTRLLVL.

CDR3 DNA sequence: TGTGCCACCTCCTGGTTGGGGGGGGCAAACGGGGAGCTGTTTTTT. As protein: CATSWLGGANGELFF. The rearrangement uses TRBV10-3 and TRBJ2-2; D might be TRBD2 (7 bases). The V end was cut by 10 bases, the J end by 7 bases, with 22 bases between. This CDR3 has 15 residues. Germline CDR1 is ENHRY and CDR2 is SYGVKD.

The rearrangement links TRBV2 to TRBJ1-5, with D uncertain. Germline assignment: CDR1 SNHLY and CDR2 FYNNEI. With 6 bases removed from V and 0 bases from J, the gap between germline ends came to 9 bases. The CDR3 is made up of 14 amino acids. The CDR3 DNA follows: TGTGCCAGCAGCACTGTTTCTAGCAATCAGCCCCAGCATTTT. Protein sequence: CASSTVSSNQPQHF.

The CDR3 coding sequence is TGCGCCAGCAGTGACTCTAGAGGCCTCGTACCCACCGAGCAGTACTTC. Translation gives CASSDSRGLVPTEQYF. The chain carries TRBV10-1 and TRBJ2-7, with D hard to call. The V gene lost 3 bases and the J gene lost 6 bases, with 21 bases spanning the gap. The CDR3 is made up of 16 amino acids. Germline CDR1 reads WNHNN; CDR2 reads SYGVQD (reference sequence).

The rearrangement links TRBV18 to TRBJ1-4, with D perhaps matching TRBD1 (5 bases). Trimming removed 3 bases at V and 8 bases at J, with 16 bases between. Germline V gene data show CDR1 as KGHSH and CDR2 as LQKENI. The CDR3 is made up of 15 amino acids. The CDR3 DNA follows: TGTGCCAGCTCACCCCTCCAGGGTATAGGGGAAAAACTGTTTTTT. Amino acid sequence: CASSPLQGIGEKLFF.